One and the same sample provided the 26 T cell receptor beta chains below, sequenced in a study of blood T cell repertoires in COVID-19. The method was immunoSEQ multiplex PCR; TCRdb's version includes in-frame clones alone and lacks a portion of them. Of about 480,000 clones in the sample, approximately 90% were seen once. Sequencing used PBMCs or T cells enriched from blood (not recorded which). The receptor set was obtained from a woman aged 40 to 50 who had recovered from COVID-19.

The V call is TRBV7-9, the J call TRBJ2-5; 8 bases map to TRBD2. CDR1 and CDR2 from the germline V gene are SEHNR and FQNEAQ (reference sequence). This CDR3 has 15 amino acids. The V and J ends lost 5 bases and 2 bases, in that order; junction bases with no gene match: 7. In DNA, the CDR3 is TGTGCCAGCAGCCCAACGGGGGGGCGGCAAGAGACCCAGTACTTC. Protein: CASSPTGGRQETQYF.

The CDR3 DNA reads TGCGCCAGCAGCCCTCTACCGGGACTAGCGGACTACAATGAGCAGTTCTTC. Amino acid sequence: CASSPLPGLADYNEQFF. The chain is built from TRBV10-1 and TRBJ2-1, with TRBD2 matching 11 bases. Germline V gene lookup returns CDR1 WNHNN and CDR2 SYGVQD (reference sequence). Trimming took 6 bases from V and 3 from J; bases not matched to a gene: 10. This CDR3 has 17 residues.

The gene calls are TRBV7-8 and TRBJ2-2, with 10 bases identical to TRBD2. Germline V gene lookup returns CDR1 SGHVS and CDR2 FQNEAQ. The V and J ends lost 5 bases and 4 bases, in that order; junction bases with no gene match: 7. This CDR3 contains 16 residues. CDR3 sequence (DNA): TGTGCCAGCAGCCCCCCTAGCGGGAGAACCACCGGGGAGCTGTTTTTT. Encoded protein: CASSPPSGRTTGELFF.

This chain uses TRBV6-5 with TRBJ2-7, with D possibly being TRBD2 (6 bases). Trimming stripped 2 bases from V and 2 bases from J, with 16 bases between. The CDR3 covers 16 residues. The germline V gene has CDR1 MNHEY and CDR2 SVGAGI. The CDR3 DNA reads TGTGCCAGCAGTTACCTCCCCCTAGTAGCGGCCTACGAGCAGTACTTC. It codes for CASSYLPLVAAYEQYF.

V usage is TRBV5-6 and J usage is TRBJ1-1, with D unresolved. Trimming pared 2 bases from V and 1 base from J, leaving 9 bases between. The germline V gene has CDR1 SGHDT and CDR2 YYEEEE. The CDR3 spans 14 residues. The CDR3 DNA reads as TGTGCCAGCAGCTTCGGTTGGGCGAACACTGAAGCTTTCTTT. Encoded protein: CASSFGWANTEAFF.

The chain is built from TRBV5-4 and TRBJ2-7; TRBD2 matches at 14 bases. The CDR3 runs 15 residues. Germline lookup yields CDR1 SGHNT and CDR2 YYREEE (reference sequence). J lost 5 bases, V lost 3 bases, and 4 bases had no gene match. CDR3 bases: TGTGCCAGCAGCTGGGGGACTAGCGGGAGCAACGAGCAGTACTTC. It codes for CASSWGTSGSNEQYF. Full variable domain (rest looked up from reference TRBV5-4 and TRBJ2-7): ETGVTQSPTHLIKTRGQQVTLRCSSQSGHNTVSWYQQALGQGPQFIFQYYREEENGRGNFPPRFSGLQFPNYSSELNVNALELDDSALYLCASSWGTSGSNEQYFGPGTRLTVT.

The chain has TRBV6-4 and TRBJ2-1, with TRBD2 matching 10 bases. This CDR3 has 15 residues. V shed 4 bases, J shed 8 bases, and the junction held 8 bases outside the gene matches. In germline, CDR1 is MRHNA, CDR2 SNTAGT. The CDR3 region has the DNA TGTGCCAGCAGTGTGGGGCTAGCGGGAGTATATGAGCAGTTCTTC. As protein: CASSVGLAGVYEQFF.

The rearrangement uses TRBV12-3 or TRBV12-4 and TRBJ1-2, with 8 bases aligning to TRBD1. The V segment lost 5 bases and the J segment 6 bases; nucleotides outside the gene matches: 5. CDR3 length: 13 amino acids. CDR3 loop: CASSIYRGDGYTF. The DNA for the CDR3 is TGTGCCAGCAGTATATACAGGGGGGATGGCTACACCTTC.

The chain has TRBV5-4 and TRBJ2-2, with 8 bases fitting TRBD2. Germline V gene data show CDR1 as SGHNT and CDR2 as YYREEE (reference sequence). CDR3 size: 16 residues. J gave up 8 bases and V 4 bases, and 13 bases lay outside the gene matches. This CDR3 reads CASSGTGTRTSGELFF. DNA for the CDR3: TGTGCCAGCAGCGGAACCGGGACTAGGACGTCTGGGGAGCTGTTTTTT.

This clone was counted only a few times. This CDR3 is CASSQGGGGNQPQHF. DNA for the CDR3: TGTGCCAGCAGCCAAGGGGGAGGAGGGAATCAGCCCCAGCATTTT. The chain has TRBV3-1 (or the pseudogene TRBV3-2) and TRBJ1-5, with D unclear. The CDR3 contains 15 residues. Germline V CDR1 and CDR2: LGHDT, YNNKEL (reference sequence). Trimming left V 1 base short and J 4 bases short, with 11 bases between.

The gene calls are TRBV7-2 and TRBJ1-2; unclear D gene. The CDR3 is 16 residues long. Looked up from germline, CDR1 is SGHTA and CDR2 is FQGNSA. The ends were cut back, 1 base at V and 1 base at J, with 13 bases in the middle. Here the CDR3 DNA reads TGTGCCAGCAGCTTAGTTGCGGGCAGGCATAACTATGGCTACACCTTC. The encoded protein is CASSLVAGRHNYGYTF.

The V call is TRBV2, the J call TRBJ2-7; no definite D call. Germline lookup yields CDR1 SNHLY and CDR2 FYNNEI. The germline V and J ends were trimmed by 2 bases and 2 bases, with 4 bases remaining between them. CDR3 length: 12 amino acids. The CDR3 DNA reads TGTGCCAGCAGTGAAACAGCCTACGAGCAGTACTTC. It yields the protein CASSETAYEQYF. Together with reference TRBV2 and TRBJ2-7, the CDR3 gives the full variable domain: EPEVTQTPSHQVTQMGQEVILRCVPISNHLYFYWYRQILGQKVEFLVSFYNNEISEKSEIFDDQFSVERPDGSNFTLKIRSTKLEDSAMYFCASSETAYEQYFGPGTRLTVT.

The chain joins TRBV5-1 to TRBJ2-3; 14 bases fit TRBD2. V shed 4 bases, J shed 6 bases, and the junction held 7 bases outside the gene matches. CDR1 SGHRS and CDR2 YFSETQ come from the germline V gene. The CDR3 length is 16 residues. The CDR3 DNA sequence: TGCGCCAGCAGCCCCGGGACTAGCGGGAGTGAGGATACGCAGTATTTT. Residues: CASSPGTSGSEDTQYF.

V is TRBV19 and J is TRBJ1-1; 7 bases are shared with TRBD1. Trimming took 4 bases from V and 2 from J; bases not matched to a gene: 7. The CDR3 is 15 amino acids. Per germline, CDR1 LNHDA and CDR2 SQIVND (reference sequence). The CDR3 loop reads CASSKPRDRNTEAFF. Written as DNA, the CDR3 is TGTGCCAGTAGTAAGCCTAGGGACAGAAACACTGAAGCTTTCTTT.

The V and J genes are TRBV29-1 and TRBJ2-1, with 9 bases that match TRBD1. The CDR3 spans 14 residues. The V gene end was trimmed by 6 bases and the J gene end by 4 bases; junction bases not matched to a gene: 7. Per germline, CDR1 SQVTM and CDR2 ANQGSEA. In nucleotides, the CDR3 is TGCAGCGTAGGCTGGACAGGGGTATACAATGAGCAGTTCTTC. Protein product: CSVGWTGVYNEQFF.

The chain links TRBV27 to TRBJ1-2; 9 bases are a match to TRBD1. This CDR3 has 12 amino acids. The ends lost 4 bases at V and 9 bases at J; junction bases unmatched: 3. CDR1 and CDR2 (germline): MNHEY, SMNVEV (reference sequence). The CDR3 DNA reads TGTGCCAGCAGTTGGGGACAGGGAAGCTACACCTTC. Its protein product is CASSWGQGSYTF.

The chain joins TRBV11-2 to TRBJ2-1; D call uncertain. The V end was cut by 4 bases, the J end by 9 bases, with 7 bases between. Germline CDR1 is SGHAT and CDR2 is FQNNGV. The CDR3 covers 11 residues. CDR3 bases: TGTGCCAGCAGCTCCCCTGTTGAGCAGTTCTTC. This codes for CASSSPVEQFF.

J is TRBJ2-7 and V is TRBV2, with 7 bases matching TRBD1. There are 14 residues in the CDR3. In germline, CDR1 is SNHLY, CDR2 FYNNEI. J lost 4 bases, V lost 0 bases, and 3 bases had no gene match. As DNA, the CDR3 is TGTGCCAGCAGTGAAGCGGGGACAGCGTACGAGCAGTACTTC. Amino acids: CASSEAGTAYEQYF.

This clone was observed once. CDR3 sequence reads: CASSPGGSGGANYGYTF. The DNA of the CDR3 is TGCGCCAGCAGCCCGGGAGGGAGCGGAGGGGCTAACTATGGCTACACCTTC. The genes are TRBV5-1 and TRBJ1-2; tentative D call: TRBD1 (5 bases). V gave up 4 bases and J gave up 0 bases, with 19 bases separating them. Germline CDR1 reads SGHRS; CDR2 reads YFSETQ. This CDR3 has 17 residues.

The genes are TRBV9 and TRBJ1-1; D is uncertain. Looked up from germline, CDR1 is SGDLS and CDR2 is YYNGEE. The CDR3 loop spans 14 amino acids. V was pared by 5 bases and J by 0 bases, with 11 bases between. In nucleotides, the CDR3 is TGTGCCAGCAGTGAGGCCAACATGAACACTGAAGCTTTCTTT. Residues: CASSEANMNTEAFF.

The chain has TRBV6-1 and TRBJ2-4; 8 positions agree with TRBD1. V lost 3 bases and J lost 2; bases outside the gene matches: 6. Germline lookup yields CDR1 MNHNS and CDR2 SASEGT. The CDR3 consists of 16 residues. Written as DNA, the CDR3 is TGTGCCAGCAGTGACAGGGGGCTTGGGACCAAAAACATTCAGTACTTC. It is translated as CASSDRGLGTKNIQYF.

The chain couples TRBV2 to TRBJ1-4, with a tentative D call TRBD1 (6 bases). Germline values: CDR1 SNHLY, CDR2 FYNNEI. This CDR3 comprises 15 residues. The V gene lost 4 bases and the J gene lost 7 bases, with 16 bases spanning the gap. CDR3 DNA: TGTGCCAGCAGTGTTTCGGGACACATCGGTGAAAAACTGTTTTTT. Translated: CASSVSGHIGEKLFF.

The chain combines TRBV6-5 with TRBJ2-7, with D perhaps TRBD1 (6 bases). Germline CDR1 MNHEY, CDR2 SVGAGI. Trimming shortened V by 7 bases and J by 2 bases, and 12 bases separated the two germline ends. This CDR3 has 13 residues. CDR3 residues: CASTTTGAYEQYF. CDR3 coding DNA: TGTGCCAGCACCACGACAGGAGCCTACGAGCAGTACTTC.

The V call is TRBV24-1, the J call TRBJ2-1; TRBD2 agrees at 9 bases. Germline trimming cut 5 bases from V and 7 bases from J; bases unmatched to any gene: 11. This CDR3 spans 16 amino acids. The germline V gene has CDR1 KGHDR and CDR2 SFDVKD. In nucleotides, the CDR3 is TGTGCCACCAGTGCCCCACTAGCGGGCTACACGAATGAGCAGTTCTTC. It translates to CATSAPLAGYTNEQFF.

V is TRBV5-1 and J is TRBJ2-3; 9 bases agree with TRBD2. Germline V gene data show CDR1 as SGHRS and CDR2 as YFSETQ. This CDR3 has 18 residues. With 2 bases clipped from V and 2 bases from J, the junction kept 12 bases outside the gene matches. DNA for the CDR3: TGCGCCAGCAGCTTATGGACCCCGACTAGCGGATACACAGATACGCAGTATTTT. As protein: CASSLWTPTSGYTDTQYF. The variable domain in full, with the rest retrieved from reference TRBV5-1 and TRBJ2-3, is KAGVTQTPRYLIKTRGQQVTLSCSPISGHRSVSWYQQTPGQGLQFLFEYFSETQRNKGNFPGRFSGRQFSNSRSEMNVSTLELGDSALYLCASSLWTPTSGYTDTQYFGPGTRLTVL.

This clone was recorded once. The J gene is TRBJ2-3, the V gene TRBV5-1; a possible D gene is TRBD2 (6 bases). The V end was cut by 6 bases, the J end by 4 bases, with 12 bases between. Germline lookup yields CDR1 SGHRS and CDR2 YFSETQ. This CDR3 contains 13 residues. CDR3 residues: CASNGGDADTQYF. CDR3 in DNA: TGCGCCAGCAACGGGGGAGATGCAGATACGCAGTATTTT.